This T cell receptor (beta chain) derives from a study of blood T cell repertoires in COVID-19. For the study at large: Sources were T cells, B-cell-depleted T cells, or PBMCs; the material itself was cDNA or gDNA.

The CDR3 has 18 residues. Looked up from germline, CDR1 is LGHDT and CDR2 is YNNKEL (reference sequence). Unmatched junction bases numbered 7, after V lost 0 bases and J lost 1 base. Authors' methods: Amplification of reference gene primers provided the estimated nucleated cell counts. The data were produced by immunoSEQ multiplex PCR, yet TCRdb's version contains in-frame clones alone and is incomplete. The V and J calls and clone size are taken from that table; D and trimming were inferred from the DNA. The sample includes 70,000 or so clones, around nine tenths of them seen just once. This chain joins TRBV3-1 (or the pseudogene TRBV3-2) and TRBJ2-1; 9 nucleotides line up with TRBD1. This clonotype was obtained from a man over 45 with acute or convalescent COVID-19. The sample taken for sequencing was peripheral blood. The CDR3 loop reads CASSQDLGTGLSYNEQFF. The CDR3 coding sequence is TGTGCCAGCAGCCAAGATTTAGGGACAGGGCTATCCTACAATGAGCAGTTCTTC.